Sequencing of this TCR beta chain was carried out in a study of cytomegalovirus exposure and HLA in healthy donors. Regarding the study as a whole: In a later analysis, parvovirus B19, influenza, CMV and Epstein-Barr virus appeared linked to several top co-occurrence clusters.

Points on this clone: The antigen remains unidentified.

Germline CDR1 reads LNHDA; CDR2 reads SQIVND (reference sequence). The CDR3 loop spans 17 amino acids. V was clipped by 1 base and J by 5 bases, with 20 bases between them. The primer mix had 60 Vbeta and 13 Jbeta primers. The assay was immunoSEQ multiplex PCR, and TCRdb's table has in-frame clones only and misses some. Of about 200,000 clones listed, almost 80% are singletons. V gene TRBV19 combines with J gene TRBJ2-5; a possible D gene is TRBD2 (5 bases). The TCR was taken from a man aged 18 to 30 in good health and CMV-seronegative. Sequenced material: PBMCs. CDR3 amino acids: CASSIGSGTFVAETQYF. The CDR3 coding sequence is TGTGCCAGTAGTATAGGATCGGGTACATTCGTAGCGGAGACCCAGTACTTC.